One and the same sample provided the 23 T cell receptor beta chains below, sequenced in a study of T cell responses to AZD1222 COVID-19 vaccine. Assay used: immunoSEQ multiplex PCR; TCRdb lists only in-frame clones, some missing. Among 130,000 to 150,000 clones listed, approximately 89% were seen once. The specimen comprised peripheral blood, sampled 28 days after the second AZD1222 dose. The receptors derive from an adult who received the AZD1222 COVID-19 vaccine.

The V gene is TRBV19, the J gene TRBJ2-7; 12 nucleotides match TRBD2. The CDR3 runs to 15 residues. The trim removed 7 bases at V and 2 bases at J, leaving 6 bases unmatched. Germline loops: CDR1 LNHDA, CDR2 SQIVND (reference sequence). CDR3 protein: CASTRTSGDAYEQYF. CDR3 bases: TGTGCCAGTACCCGGACTAGCGGGGATGCCTACGAGCAGTACTTC.

The V call is TRBV20-1, the J call TRBJ1-1; D gene ambiguous. The V end lost 6 bases, the J end lost 5 bases, and 10 bases lay between the germline ends. The CDR3 spans 11 residues. From germline, CDR1 is DFQATT and CDR2 SNEGSKA (reference sequence). The CDR3, as DNA: TGCAGTGCCATGCATGGGACTGAAGCTTTCTTT. This encodes CSAMHGTEAFF.

The chain uses TRBV7-9 and TRBJ2-3, with 10 bases aligning to TRBD2. CDR3 length: 16 amino acids. CDR1 is SEHNR, CDR2 FQNEAQ, per germline (reference sequence). The J segment lost 5 bases and the V segment lost 5 bases, leaving 10 bases of the junction unmatched. CDR3 amino acids: CASSPGLAETLDTQYF. As DNA, the CDR3 is TGTGCCAGCAGCCCAGGACTAGCGGAGACCTTAGATACGCAGTATTTT. The variable domain in full, completed from reference TRBV7-9 and TRBJ2-3, reads DTGVSQNPRHKITKRGQNVTFRCDPISEHNRLYWYRQTLGQGPEFLTYFQNEAQLEKSRLLSDRFSAERPKGSFSTLEIQRTEQGDSAMYLCASSPGLAETLDTQYFGPGTRLTVL.

This clone was seen a single time. This chain uses TRBV5-4 with TRBJ2-5; unclear D gene. The germline V and J ends were trimmed by 0 bases and 5 bases, with 11 bases remaining between them. The CDR3 extends over 14 amino acids. Per the germline V gene, CDR1 is SGHNT and CDR2 is YYREEE (reference sequence). Here the CDR3 reads CASSLGAERETQYF. The CDR3 nucleotides read TGTGCCAGCAGCTTGGGGGCTGAGAGGGAGACCCAGTACTTC.

The chain couples TRBV11-3 to TRBJ1-4, with 7 bases aligning to TRBD1. Trimming at V came to 5 bases and at J to 5 bases, leaving 8 bases not matched to a gene. This CDR3 is built from 15 residues. Germline loops: CDR1 SGHNT, CDR2 YENEEA. CDR3 loop: CASSHWGTANEKLFF. DNA for the CDR3: TGTGCCAGCAGCCATTGGGGGACAGCAAATGAAAAACTGTTTTTT.

The rearrangement joins TRBV19 to TRBJ1-1; D remains unclear. Germline V gene data show CDR1 as LNHDA and CDR2 as SQIVND (reference sequence). There are 13 residues in the CDR3. Between the trimmed V and J ends, which lost 4 bases and 7 bases, there was a span of 13 bases. As DNA, the CDR3 is TGTGCCAGTAGTAGGGAGCGCGAATATGAAGCTTTCTTT. This translates into CASSREREYEAFF.

The chain couples TRBV15 to TRBJ1-1, with D uncertain. Germline loops: CDR1 LNHNV, CDR2 YYDKDF (reference sequence). The V end was cut by 0 bases, the J end by 7 bases, with 6 bases between. The CDR3 has 12 residues. This CDR3 is CATSRDFVEAFF. Written as DNA, the CDR3 is TGTGCCACCAGCAGAGATTTCGTTGAAGCTTTCTTT.

V is TRBV28 and J is TRBJ1-6, with D possibly being TRBD1 (5 bases). The CDR3 is made up of 15 amino acids. Germline CDR1 MDHEN, CDR2 SYDVKM. Trimming left V 5 bases short and J 7 bases short, with 15 bases between. The CDR3 nucleotides read TGTGCCAGCAGTCGTTCGACGGGGACGAATTCACCCCTCCACTTT. It encodes CASSRSTGTNSPLHF.

The genes are TRBV7-3 and TRBJ2-7, with TRBD2 as a possible D gene (5 bases). The CDR3 runs to 15 residues. In germline, CDR1 is SGHTA, CDR2 FQGTGA. V lost 6 bases, J lost 2 bases, and 17 bases lay in between. The CDR3 reads CASRLGRNQAYEQYF. CDR3 bases: TGTGCCAGCAGGCTAGGGAGAAACCAAGCCTACGAGCAGTACTTC.

The chain couples TRBV4-3 to TRBJ2-1, with TRBD1 matching over 11 bases. Germline values: CDR1 LGHNA, CDR2 YSLEER. This CDR3 is built from 16 residues. Unmatched junction bases numbered 7, after V lost 0 bases and J lost 9 bases. The CDR3 is CASSQDRGTGGIEQFF. DNA for the CDR3: TGCGCCAGCAGCCAAGATAGGGGGACAGGGGGAATTGAGCAGTTCTTC.

The rearrangement uses TRBV2 and TRBJ1-2; D might be TRBD1 (5 bases). The length of the CDR3 is 13 residues. CDR1 is SNHLY and CDR2 is FYNNEI in the germline V gene. Trimming took 4 bases from V and 7 from J, leaving 13 bases between them. CDR3 residues: CASSGDQGRGYTF. DNA for the CDR3: TGTGCCAGCAGTGGCGATCAGGGTCGTGGCTACACCTTC.

The rearrangement links TRBV24-1 to TRBJ1-1; maybe TRBD1 (5 bases). V was cut by 5 bases and J by 2 bases, with 11 bases left in between. Germline V lookup: CDR1 KGHDR, CDR2 SFDVKD. CDR3 length: 14 amino acids. The CDR3 reads CATSVGGENTEAFF. The CDR3 DNA reads TGTGCCACCAGTGTTGGGGGGGAAAACACTGAAGCTTTCTTT.

CDR3 coding DNA: TGTGCCAGCAGCGCCCGGATAGCGGGAGGGCGGAATGAGCAGTTCTTC. Translated: CASSARIAGGRNEQFF. The chain has TRBV9 and TRBJ2-1; 11 bases agree with TRBD2. Germline trimming cut 3 bases from V and 7 bases from J; bases unmatched to any gene: 9. Looked up from germline, CDR1 is SGDLS and CDR2 is YYNGEE. The CDR3 is made up of 16 amino acids.

This chain links TRBV19 with TRBJ1-2, with 8 bases that match TRBD1. Germline V gives CDR1 LNHDA, CDR2 SQIVND (reference sequence). This CDR3 spans 15 amino acids. The ends lost 8 bases at V and 1 base at J; junction bases unmatched: 9. CDR3 nucleotide sequence: TGTGCCAGTGCTCCCCGGACAGGGCTTAACTATGGCTACACCTTC. Protein product: CASAPRTGLNYGYTF.

This sequence joins TRBV19 and TRBJ1-1, with D maybe TRBD1 (5 bases). The CDR3 loop spans 13 amino acids. Between the trimmed V and J ends, which lost 11 bases and 10 bases, there was a span of 23 bases. The germline gives CDR1 LNHDA, CDR2 SQIVND (reference sequence). The CDR3 nucleotides are TGTGCCGCCTCGATGGGAGGGGACGCAGGAGCTTTCTTT. Amino acid sequence: CAASMGGDAGAFF.

The chain has TRBV9 and TRBJ2-1; tentative D call: TRBD1 (7 bases). Trimming pared 1 base from V and 5 bases from J, leaving 13 bases between. Per germline, CDR1 SGDLS and CDR2 YYNGEE. This CDR3 is built from 15 residues. CDR3 amino acids: CASSVYGGTDNEQFF. CDR3 in DNA: TGTGCCAGCAGCGTATACGGCGGGACAGACAATGAGCAGTTCTTC. The full variable domain, in which reference TRBV9 and TRBJ2-1 provide the parts outside the CDR3, is DSGVTQTPKHLITATGQRVTLRCSPRSGDLSVYWYQQSLDQGLQFLIQYYNGEERAKGNILERFSAQQFPDLHSELNLSSLELGDSALYFCASSVYGGTDNEQFFGPGTRLTVL.

This chain links TRBV6-2 or TRBV6-3 with TRBJ1-6; 7 positions agree with TRBD1. Germline V gives CDR1 MNHEY, CDR2 SVGEGT. Unmatched junction bases numbered 3, after V lost 4 bases and J lost 6 bases. CDR3 length: 14 residues. Written as DNA, the CDR3 is TGTGCCAGCAGTTCACAGGGGTTTAATTCACCCCTCCACTTT. Its protein product is CASSSQGFNSPLHF.

CDR3: CSAASNSEQFF. Written as DNA, the CDR3 is TGCAGCGCGGCCTCGAACAGCGAGCAGTTCTTC. The chain joins TRBV29-1 to TRBJ2-1; D call uncertain. Germline V CDR1 and CDR2: SQVTM, ANQGSEA. The CDR3 extends over 11 amino acids. Trimming shortened V by 7 bases and J by 10 bases, and 14 bases separated the two germline ends.

The genes are TRBV7-6 and TRBJ2-7; D gene ambiguous. Germline CDR1 is SGHVS and CDR2 is FNYEAQ. V was shortened by 5 bases and J by 0 bases, with 14 bases between the two germline ends. The CDR3 totals 15 residues. The CDR3 reads CASSPEDASSYEQYF. CDR3 nucleotide sequence: TGTGCCAGCAGCCCAGAGGACGCCAGCTCCTACGAGCAGTACTTC.

This rearrangement joins TRBV19 to TRBJ1-5; possible D gene TRBD1, 6 bases. The CDR3 runs 15 residues. Germline CDR1 and CDR2: LNHDA and SQIVND (reference sequence). Trimming cost V 3 bases and J 2 bases, with 11 bases left between them. DNA of the CDR3: TGTGCCAGTAGTATCAACGGGGGCGGCAATCAGCCCCAGCATTTT. Its translation is CASSINGGGNQPQHF.

V gene TRBV19 combines with J gene TRBJ1-1, with TRBD1 identical over 8 bases. CDR3 length equals 17 residues. Germline CDR1 is LNHDA and CDR2 is SQIVND (reference sequence). With V trimmed by 4 bases and J by 0 bases, 10 bases remained unmatched. The CDR3 loop is CASSTSRTGSLNTEAFF. The CDR3, as DNA: TGTGCCAGTAGTACGTCCCGGACAGGGTCTTTGAACACTGAAGCTTTCTTT. The entire variable domain, with the rest obtained from reference TRBV19 and TRBJ1-1, is as follows: DGGITQSPKYLFRKEGQNVTLSCEQNLNHDAMYWYRQDPGQGLRLIYYSQIVNDFQKGDIAEGYSVSREKKESFPLTVTSAQKNPTAFYLCASSTSRTGSLNTEAFFGQGTRLTVV.

The chain uses TRBV29-1 and TRBJ1-1; no definite D call. The CDR3 is made up of 13 amino acids. Trimming took off 1 base at V and 8 bases at J, with 14 bases between the two ends. Germline CDR1 reads SQVTM; CDR2 reads ANQGSEA. This CDR3 reads CSVEGSGSAEAFF. The CDR3 DNA sequence: TGCAGCGTTGAAGGATCCGGGTCGGCGGAAGCTTTCTTT. The variable domain in full, completed from reference TRBV29-1 and TRBJ1-1, reads SAVISQKPSRDICQRGTSLTIQCQVDSQVTMMFWYRQQPGQSLTLIATANQGSEATYESGFVIDKFPISRPNLTFSTLTVSNMSPEDSSIYLCSVEGSGSAEAFFGQGTRLTVV.

V is TRBV6-5 and J is TRBJ1-2, with D maybe TRBD1 (6 bases). Trimming took off 4 bases at V and 4 bases at J, with 10 bases between the two ends. Germline CDR1 and CDR2: MNHEY and SVGAGI. There are 13 residues in the CDR3. In nucleotides, the CDR3 is TGTGCCAGCAGTTCCTTGGACAGCTATGGCTACACCTTC. Amino acid sequence: CASSSLDSYGYTF.